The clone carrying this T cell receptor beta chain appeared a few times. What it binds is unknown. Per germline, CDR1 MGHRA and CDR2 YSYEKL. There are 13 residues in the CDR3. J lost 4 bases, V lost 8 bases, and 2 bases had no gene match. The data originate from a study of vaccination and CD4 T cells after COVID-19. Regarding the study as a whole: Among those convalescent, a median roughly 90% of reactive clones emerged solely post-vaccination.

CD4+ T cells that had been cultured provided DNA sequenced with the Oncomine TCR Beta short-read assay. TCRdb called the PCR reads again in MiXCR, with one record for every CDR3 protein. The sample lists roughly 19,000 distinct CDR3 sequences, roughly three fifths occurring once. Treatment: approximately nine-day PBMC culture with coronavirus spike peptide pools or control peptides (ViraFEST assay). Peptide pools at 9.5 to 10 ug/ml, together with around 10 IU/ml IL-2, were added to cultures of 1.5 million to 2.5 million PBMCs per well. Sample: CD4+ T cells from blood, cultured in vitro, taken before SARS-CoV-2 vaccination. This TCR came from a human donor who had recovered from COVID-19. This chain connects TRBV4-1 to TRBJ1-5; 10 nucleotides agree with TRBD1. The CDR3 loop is CASGGQGNQPQHF. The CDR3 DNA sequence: TGCGCCAGCGGGGGACAGGGGAATCAGCCCCAGCATTTT.